This record covers a single T cell receptor (beta chain). This receptor's antigen is unknown. Within one base of it there is no much larger clone, and no base qualities were kept. The sample comes from a study of PD-L1 blockade in urothelial cancer (dated by TCRdb to about 2017). Concerning the study at large: All patients started therapy in the mid-2010s and received atezolizumab 1,200 mg intravenously every 3 weeks. About 90% of the 29 patients were males with bladder-origin urothelial cancer, and about two thirds of the roughly 30 reported a prior smoking history. Patients had an ECOG performance status of 0 or 1 and had received between 0 and 3 prior chemotherapy regimens. Blood samples were analyzed at two time points: 3 weeks after treatment start (second dose) and 6 weeks after treatment start. Blood samples gave median yields of around 140,000 T cells and 80,000 to 90,000 unique TCRs, along with a median clonality of around 0.08. The study, an exploratory multi-omic analysis, examined somatic, immune and clinical correlates of response to PD-L1 blockade with atezolizumab in urothelial cancer. Pretreatment tumor samples and matched peripheral blood, collected serially before and after atezolizumab treatment, underwent TCR sequencing. Durable clinical benefit was defined as a progression-free survival longer than 6 months, and TCR features were additionally tested against progression-free survival and overall survival. In the same patients who had TCR sequencing, pretreatment tumors also underwent whole exome sequencing and RNA sequencing. Nine patients achieved durable clinical benefit and roughly 20 did not. Some 30 patients had pretreatment blood TCR-seq, around 25 had at least one posttreatment blood collection, and around 25 had tumor TCR-seq.

The germline V and J ends show losses of 2 bases and 7 bases respectively, and no gene match explains 10 bases of the junction. The germline V gene yields SGHTA for CDR1 and FQGNSA for CDR2. CDR3 length: 16 amino acids, cysteine to phenylalanine. Kept here is only the CDR3 DNA, which spans 48 bases and is read in frame from base 1. Each PCR received spiked-in synthetic TCR analog templates so that absolute template abundance could be estimated from read counts. The immunoSEQ assay used bias-controlled V and J gene primers to amplify TCRbeta CDR3 regions from genomic DNA. Sequencing of rearranged TCRbeta segments was done at approximately 20X coverage. As for how the authors treated the data: Sequencing errors were corrected by clustering and CDR3s were annotated against IMGT to assign V, D and J genes. Only productive TCRbeta rearrangements were used in downstream analyses, excluding out-of-frame or stop-codon sequences. Clonality was computed as one minus Shannon entropy normalized by the log of the number of unique productive sequences. Clones differing between time points or between blood and tumor were identified by Fisher's exact test with Benjamini-Hochberg correction at adjusted p below 0.01. This is the immuneACCESS table as TCRdb keeps it, with only in-frame sequences that have V and J called. A part of the clones is gone; compared with another copy, unresolved V genes explain less than half, and the rest is unexplained. V and J calls and clone size are those listed in that table; D and trimming were worked out from the DNA. For this sample there are around 130,000 clones; approximately 84% appear just once. The top ten constitute 3% to 4% of the sample.

This sample's time point label indicates: pretreatment peripheral blood. A cohort of about 27 patients with locally advanced or metastatic urothelial carcinoma, treated at Memorial Sloan Kettering on a trial protocol, was included. Peripheral blood mononuclear cells were collected pretreatment and during treatment, with between 1 and 8 total time points per patient. The Qiagen DNeasy Blood extraction kit was used to purify genomic DNA from total PBMCs and from tumor samples. PBMCs were collected pretreatment and during treatment and were isolated and stored as previously described. The investigation overall reported the following: Greater expansion of tumor-associated TCR clones in peripheral blood 3 weeks after the start of treatment was observed in patients with durable benefit (n of about 20, p = 0.022). A pretreatment peripheral blood TCR clonality below the median was linked to improved progression-free and overall survival. Small sample size (n ≈ 29) and many exploratory analyses mean the results are intended to be hypothesis-generating.

This clonotype was obtained from a man in his fifties with urothelial cancer. This chain joins TRBV7-2 to TRBJ2-7; TRBD1 aligns with 11 central bases. The material sequenced was PBMCs, taken around atezolizumab (anti-PD-L1) treatment. The CDR3 protein sequence reads: CASSLRTGGSRGEQYF. The DNA is TGTGCCAGCAGCTTAAGGACAGGGGGCTCTAGGGGAGAGCAGTACTTC.